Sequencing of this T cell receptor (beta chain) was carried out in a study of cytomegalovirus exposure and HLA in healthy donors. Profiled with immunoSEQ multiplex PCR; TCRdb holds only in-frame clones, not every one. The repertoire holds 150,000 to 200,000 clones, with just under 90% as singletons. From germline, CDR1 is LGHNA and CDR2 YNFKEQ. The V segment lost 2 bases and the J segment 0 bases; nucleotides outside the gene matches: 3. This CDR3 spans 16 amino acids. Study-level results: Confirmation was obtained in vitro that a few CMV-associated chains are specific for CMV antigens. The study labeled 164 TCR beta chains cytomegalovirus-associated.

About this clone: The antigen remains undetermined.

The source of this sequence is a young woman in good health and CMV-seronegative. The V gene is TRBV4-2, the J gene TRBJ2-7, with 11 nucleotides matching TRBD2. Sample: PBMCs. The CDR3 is CASSQSSGGYSYEQYF. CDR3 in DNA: TGTGCCAGCAGCCAATCTAGCGGGGGGTACTCCTACGAGCAGTACTTC.